Presented here are 10 T cell receptor beta chains from one specimen sequenced in a study of T cell changes during pregnancy in multiple sclerosis. Method: immunoSEQ multiplex PCR; TCRdb's copy keeps in-frame clones and lacks some. The table records about 67,000 clones, 90% of them present only once. The sequencing used peripheral blood, collected in the third trimester of pregnancy. These receptors were collected from a female donor with multiple sclerosis, enrolled in a pregnancy study.

V gene TRBV29-1 combines with J gene TRBJ1-1; D gene ambiguous. Trimming left V 4 bases short and J 0 bases short, with 6 bases between. The CDR3 has 12 amino acids. The germline V gene has CDR1 SQVTM and CDR2 ANQGSEA. The CDR3 DNA follows: TGCAGCGTTGGGCAGTTGAACACTGAAGCTTTCTTT. The encoded protein is CSVGQLNTEAFF. The complete variable domain, with remaining parts taken from reference TRBV29-1 and TRBJ1-1, reads SAVISQKPSRDICQRGTSLTIQCQVDSQVTMMFWYRQQPGQSLTLIATANQGSEATYESGFVIDKFPISRPNLTFSTLTVSNMSPEDSSIYLCSVGQLNTEAFFGQGTRLTVV.

This rearrangement joins TRBV7-8 to TRBJ1-4, with no clear D. This CDR3 region has 18 residues. Germline-derived CDR1 and CDR2 are SGHVS and FQNEAQ. V was trimmed by 4 bases and J by 0 bases, leaving 18 bases between them. The CDR3 bases are TGTGCCAGCAGCTCAGCAAGGGCAGCGGTTGCAACTAATGAAAAACTGTTTTTT. As protein: CASSSARAAVATNEKLFF.

The rearrangement joins TRBV9 to TRBJ2-1; 12 bases agree with TRBD2. Germline V gives CDR1 SGDLS, CDR2 YYNGEE. This CDR3 contains 15 residues. The V gene end was trimmed by 2 bases and the J gene end by 4 bases; junction bases not matched to a gene: 1. The CDR3 DNA follows: TGTGCCAGCAGCGTGACTAGCGGGAGTTACAATGAGCAGTTCTTC. This encodes CASSVTSGSYNEQFF.

This chain uses TRBV7-4 with TRBJ2-7; 7 nucleotides line up with TRBD2. Germline CDR1 reads SGHVT; CDR2 reads SQSDAQ. The CDR3 is 14 amino acids. V lost 6 bases to trimming and J lost 3 bases; unmatched junction nucleotides: 8. DNA for the CDR3: TGTGCCAGCAGGGGGAAGGGAGGGTACTACGAGCAGTACTTC. Protein product: CASRGKGGYYEQYF.

V usage is TRBV4-2 and J usage is TRBJ2-2, with a possible D match to TRBD2 (6 bases). The CDR3 spans 16 residues. Between the trimmed V and J ends, which lost 1 base and 0 bases, there was a span of 9 bases. Germline CDR1 and CDR2: LGHNA and YNFKEQ. This CDR3 is CASSQGPGANTGELFF. The CDR3 nucleotides are TGTGCCAGCAGCCAAGGCCCGGGAGCGAACACCGGGGAGCTGTTTTTT.

The chain links TRBV6-6 to TRBJ1-2; the D is unclear. Per the germline V gene, CDR1 is MNHNY and CDR2 is SVGAGI (reference sequence). The V end lost 8 bases, the J end lost 6 bases, and 10 bases lay between the germline ends. The length of the CDR3 is 11 residues. CDR3 sequence: CASSSRDGYTF. The DNA of the CDR3 is TGTGCCAGCTCCTCGAGGGATGGCTACACCTTC.

This clone came up once. The CDR3 here is CASSLSASGELGETQYF. The CDR3 region has the DNA TGTGCCAGCAGCTTATCCGCTAGCGGAGAGTTGGGAGAGACCCAGTACTTC. The rearrangement uses TRBV7-2 and TRBJ2-5, with 7 bases matching TRBD2. Per the germline V gene, CDR1 is SGHTA and CDR2 is FQGNSA. The length of the CDR3 is 17 residues. Trimming cost V 2 bases and J 4 bases; bases outside gene matches: 13.

This clone has a single count. DNA of the CDR3: TGTGCCAGTAGTAAGGGGACAGTAAACACTGAAGCTTTCTTT. This gives the protein CASSKGTVNTEAFF. This chain connects TRBV19 to TRBJ1-1; TRBD1 matches 7 bases. The CDR3 extends over 14 amino acids. J was trimmed by 2 bases and V by 4 bases; bases with no gene match: 4. Germline V lookup: CDR1 LNHDA, CDR2 SQIVND (reference sequence). Full variable domain (rest looked up from reference TRBV19 and TRBJ1-1): DGGITQSPKYLFRKEGQNVTLSCEQNLNHDAMYWYRQDPGQGLRLIYYSQIVNDFQKGDIAEGYSVSREKKESFPLTVTSAQKNPTAFYLCASSKGTVNTEAFFGQGTRLTVV.

The V call is TRBV2, the J call TRBJ2-7, with D perhaps matching TRBD2 (5 bases). The CDR3 extends over 15 amino acids. Trimming pared 3 bases from V and 5 bases from J, leaving 17 bases between. The germline V gene encodes CDR1 SNHLY and CDR2 FYNNEI. DNA of the CDR3: TGTGCCAGCAGTGATTTTCGTGGGAGCTTGAACGAGCAGTACTTC. Translating it yields CASSDFRGSLNEQYF.

V gene TRBV11-2 combines with J gene TRBJ2-7; 8 positions match TRBD2. Germline CDR1 is SGHAT and CDR2 is FQNNGV. The CDR3 runs to 18 residues. V dropped 2 bases and J dropped 1; count of bases not matched to a gene: 13. CDR3 region: CASSLSSSGGEMSYEQYF. CDR3 in DNA: TGTGCCAGCAGCTTATCTTCTTCGGGGGGGGAAATGTCCTACGAGCAGTACTTC.